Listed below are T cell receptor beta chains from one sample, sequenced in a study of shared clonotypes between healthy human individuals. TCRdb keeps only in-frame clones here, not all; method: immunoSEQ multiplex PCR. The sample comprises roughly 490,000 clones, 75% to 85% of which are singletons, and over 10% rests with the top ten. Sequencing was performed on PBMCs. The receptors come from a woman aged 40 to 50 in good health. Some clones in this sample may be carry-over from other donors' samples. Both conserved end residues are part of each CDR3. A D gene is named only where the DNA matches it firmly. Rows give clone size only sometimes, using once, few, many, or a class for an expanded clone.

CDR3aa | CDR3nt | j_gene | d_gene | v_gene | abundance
CASSDGLASSYNEQFF | TGTGCCAGCAGTGACGGGCTAGCGAGCTCCTACAATGAGCAGTTCTTC | TRBJ2-1 | . | TRBV6-4 | .
CSASGSYEQYF | TGCAGTGCTAGCGGCTCCTACGAGCAGTACTTC | TRBJ2-7 | . | TRBV20-1 | .
CASSMANTEAFF | TGCGCCAGCAGTATGGCAAACACTGAAGCTTTCTTT | TRBJ1-1 | . | TRBV5-1 | few
CASSLTLTGLSYEQYF | TGTGCCAGCAGCTTAACCCTGACAGGGCTGTCCTACGAGCAGTACTTC | TRBJ2-7 | TRBD1 | TRBV11-2 | .
CASSVAGFYEQYF | TGTGCCAGCAGTGTTGCGGGCTTCTACGAGCAGTACTTC | TRBJ2-7 | . | TRBV25-1 | .
CASSSKDRKETQYF | TGTGCCAGCAGCTCAAAGGACAGGAAAGAGACCCAGTACTTC | TRBJ2-5 | TRBD1 | TRBV7-7 | .
CASSLDGSGYTF | TGTGCCAGCAGCTTAGACGGGAGTGGCTACACCTTC | TRBJ1-2 | . | TRBV7-9 | .
CASSPDSGGYGYTF | TGTGCCAGCAGCCCTGACAGTGGGGGCTATGGCTACACCTTC | TRBJ1-2 | . | TRBV7-3 | once
CASSEAGTQYEQYF | TGCGCCAGCAGCGAGGCCGGGACCCAGTACGAGCAGTACTTC | TRBJ2-7 | . | TRBV5-1 | .
CASSSNPMGGQFF | TGTGCCAGCAGCTCCAACCCAATGGGCGGGCAGTTCTTC | TRBJ2-1 | . | TRBV7-9 | .
CASSIVVNTGELFF | TGTGCCAGTAGTATAGTGGTGAACACCGGGGAGCTGTTTTTT | TRBJ2-2 | . | TRBV19 | .
CASSIGGLSTDTQYF | TGTGCCAGTAGTATAGGGGGCCTTAGCACAGATACGCAGTATTTT | TRBJ2-3 | . | TRBV19 | .
CASSQAGGEGEAFF | TGTGCCAGCAGCCAAGCCGGGGGCGAGGGTGAAGCTTTCTTT | TRBJ1-1 | . | TRBV4-2 | .
CASSLDGLRNTEAFF | TGTGCCAGCAGTTTGGACGGACTAAGGAACACTGAAGCTTTCTTT | TRBJ1-1 | . | TRBV6-5 | .
CASRTGTGPINIQYF | TGTGCCAGCAGAACCGGGACAGGGCCGATAAACATTCAGTACTTC | TRBJ2-4 | TRBD1 | TRBV6-6 | few
CASSLGGLNNEQFF | TGTGCCAGCAGCTTAGGGGGACTAAACAATGAGCAGTTCTTC | TRBJ2-1 | TRBD2 | TRBV7-3 | .
CASSLAGTTNEKLFF | TGCGCCAGCAGCTTGGCCGGAACAACTAATGAAAAACTGTTTTTT | TRBJ1-4 | . | TRBV5-1 | .
CASSGQGPDTQYF | TGTGCCAGCAGCGGACAGGGTCCAGATACGCAGTATTTT | TRBJ2-3 | TRBD1 | TRBV7-9 | .
CATSRDFGVGETQYF | TGTGCCACCAGCAGAGATTTTGGGGTTGGAGAGACCCAGTACTTC | TRBJ2-5 | . | TRBV15 | .
CAISGLAGGPGANTGELFF | TGTGCCATCAGTGGACTAGCGGGAGGGCCTGGGGCAAACACCGGGGAGCTGTTTTTT | TRBJ2-2 | TRBD2 | TRBV10-3 | once
CASRLLASTEAFF | TGTGCCAGCAGACTCCTAGCGAGCACTGAAGCTTTCTTT | TRBJ1-1 | . | TRBV6-1 | .
CASSHCHYRDNEQFF | TGCGCCAGCAGTCACTGCCACTACAGGGACAATGAGCAGTTCTTC | TRBJ2-1 | . | TRBV23-1 | .
CASTQGQGGYNEQFF | TGTGCCAGCACCCAGGGGCAGGGGGGCTACAATGAGCAGTTCTTC | TRBJ2-1 | . | TRBV11-2 | .
CASSVSTSGRGDTQYF | TGCGCCAGCAGTGTCTCAACTAGCGGGAGGGGCGATACGCAGTATTTT | TRBJ2-3 | TRBD2 | TRBV10-1 | .
CASSPRAGGPRETQYF | TGTGCCAGCTCACCACGAGCGGGAGGGCCGCGGGAGACCCAGTACTTC | TRBJ2-5 | TRBD2 | TRBV18 | .
CASDPRGNGDSPLHF | TGTGCCAGCGACCCCAGAGGGAATGGGGATTCACCCCTCCACTTT | TRBJ1-6 | . | TRBV2 | .
CASSATQGQYGYTF | TGTGCCAGCAGTGCCACACAGGGGCAATATGGCTACACCTTC | TRBJ1-2 | TRBD1 | TRBV27 | once
CASSQGIDRGYEQYF | TGCGCCAGCAGCCAAGGTATTGACAGGGGCTACGAGCAGTACTTC | TRBJ2-7 | TRBD1 | TRBV4-3 | .
CARDWETQYF | TGCGCCAGGGACTGGGAGACCCAGTACTTC | TRBJ2-5 | . | TRBV23-1 | .
CASSSAVGGYTF | TGTGCCAGCAGTTCTGCAGTGGGGGGCTACACCTTC | TRBJ1-2 | . | TRBV28 | once
CASRTNSPLHF | TGTGCCAGCAGAACCAATTCACCCCTCCACTTT | TRBJ1-6 | . | TRBV2 | .
CASSPQVGTGTDEQYF | TGTGCCAGCAGCCCCCAGGTTGGGACAGGGACAGACGAGCAGTACTTC | TRBJ2-7 | TRBD1 | TRBV5-4 | .
CASSKNAGTSGTDTQYF | TGTGCCAGCAGTAAAAACGCAGGGACTAGCGGCACAGATACGCAGTATTTT | TRBJ2-3 | TRBD2 | TRBV5-4 | .
CASSTEDAALMGGYTF | TGTGCCAGCAGTACCGAGGACGCTGCCCTAATGGGGGGCTACACCTTC | TRBJ1-2 | . | TRBV28 | .
CASSLDNNEQFF | TGTGCCAGCAGCTTAGACAACAATGAGCAGTTCTTC | TRBJ2-1 | . | TRBV11-3 | .
CASSLSGDHEQFF | TGTGCCAGCAGTTTATCTGGGGATCATGAGCAGTTCTTC | TRBJ2-1 | . | TRBV28 | .
CASSTTQRNQPQHF | TGTGCCAGTAGTACGACACAGAGGAATCAGCCCCAGCATTTT | TRBJ1-5 | . | TRBV19 | once
CASSPLSGTYNEQFF | TGTGCCAGCTCACCCCTCAGCGGGACCTACAATGAGCAGTTCTTC | TRBJ2-1 | TRBD2 | TRBV18 | .
CASLQGAWETQYF | TGTGCCAGCCTACAGGGGGCATGGGAGACCCAGTACTTC | TRBJ2-5 | TRBD1 | TRBV6-6 | .
CASSFPGGNTEAFF | TGTGCCAGCAGCTTCCCAGGGGGGAACACTGAAGCTTTCTTT | TRBJ1-1 | TRBD1 | TRBV11-1 | .
CASSLSGVTYEQYF | TGTGCCAGCAGTTTATCAGGGGTTACGTACGAGCAGTACTTC | TRBJ2-7 | . | TRBV27 | .
CASSLGQHNEQFF | TGTGCCAGCTCACTGGGACAGCACAATGAGCAGTTCTTC | TRBJ2-1 | TRBD1 | TRBV18 | .
CASRSGTSREQYF | TGTGCCAGCAGATCCGGGACTTCACGGGAGCAGTACTTC | TRBJ2-7 | . | TRBV28 | .
CSATGQGLSGANVLTF | TGCAGCGCAACCGGTCAGGGCCTCTCTGGGGCCAACGTCCTGACTTTC | TRBJ2-6 | . | TRBV29-1 | .
CASSPGPQGAGAGELFF | TGCGCCAGCAGCCCAGGACCTCAGGGGGCTGGGGCCGGGGAGCTGTTTTTT | TRBJ2-2 | TRBD1 | TRBV5-1 | many
CSVVSPDRSDTEAFF | TGCAGCGTTGTGAGTCCGGACAGGTCGGACACTGAAGCTTTCTTT | TRBJ1-1 | TRBD1 | TRBV29-1 | .
CASRPRVEGYTF | TGTGCCAGCAGACCCAGGGTTGAGGGCTACACCTTC | TRBJ1-2 | . | TRBV28 | .
CASRRGQHSNYGYTF | TGTGCCAGCAGGAGGGGACAGCACTCTAACTATGGCTACACCTTC | TRBJ1-2 | TRBD1 | TRBV6-5 | .
CASMRGQGRSNEQFF | TGTGCCAGCATGAGGGGACAGGGGCGATCCAATGAGCAGTTCTTC | TRBJ2-1 | TRBD1 | TRBV7-9 | many
CAWSRDSLYEQYF | TGTGCCTGGAGTAGGGACAGCCTCTACGAGCAGTACTTC | TRBJ2-7 | TRBD1 | TRBV30 | .